The subject of this entry is one T cell receptor beta chain. Clones were read by immunoSEQ multiplex PCR, and TCRdb kept only the in-frame ones, dropping some. The table includes some 300,000 clones, roughly 80% detected once. The sample's treatment: 15 to 20 received Ad26.COV2.S at low or high dose, single or two shots; roughly five received placebo; per-sample allocation not given. The samples date from day 63 after the first vaccine or placebo injection. Ad26.COV2.S expressed prefusion-stabilized spike from the original Wuhan strain. This sample was included in a study of Ad26.COV2.S vaccination and SARS-CoV-2 variants. Background on the study: Sample donor was a member of the COV1001 Ad26.COV2.S trial arm.

The CDR3 spans 15 residues. V was pared by 6 bases and J by 1 base, with 2 bases of the junction left unmatched. Germline CDR1 is SGHTA and CDR2 is FQGNSA. The source is a person between 18 and 60 years old who received the Ad26.COV2.S COVID-19 vaccine or a placebo. The chain employs TRBV7-2 and TRBJ2-7, with 14 positions matching TRBD2. The sequencing used peripheral blood, collected in a trial of Ad26.COV2.S vaccine versus placebo. The CDR3 DNA sequence: TGTGCCAGCAGTCGGACTAGCGGGGGGTCCTACGAGCAGTACTTC. Translating it yields CASSRTSGGSYEQYF.